The clone carrying this T cell receptor beta chain was recorded at least ten times. No antigen is known for it. Germline is not matched at one junction end, which may reflect a read error. This sample was taken from a study of T cells in Graves' hyperthyroidism and ophthalmopathy. Overall study results and limits: Blood also contained most expanded thyroid clonotypes above 0.001.

From germline, CDR1 is SGHRS and CDR2 YFSETQ. This CDR3 has 12 amino acids. Subjects aged 18 to 65 presented with newly diagnosed hyperthyroidism of less than 2 months' duration. The PBMCs had their origin in 10 ml of fresh peripheral blood. Amplified TCR beta CDR3 regions came from RNA transcripts. When the TCR CDR3 underwent first-round RT-PCR, the HTBI primer set was used. TCRdb analysed the multiplex PCR reads with MiXCR anew, one entry per CDR3 protein. The repertoire consists of nearly 750,000 distinct CDR3 sequences, with around a third occurring once and the leading ten covering less than 40%.

This clonotype was sampled from a woman between 35 and 50 years old with Graves' hyperthyroidism. The V and J genes are TRBV5-1 and TRBJ1-2; no clear D. Sequences were obtained from blood. The CDR3 reads CASSLAGYGYTF. The DNA for the CDR3 is TGTGCCAGCAGCTTAGCGGGGTATGGCTACACCTTC.